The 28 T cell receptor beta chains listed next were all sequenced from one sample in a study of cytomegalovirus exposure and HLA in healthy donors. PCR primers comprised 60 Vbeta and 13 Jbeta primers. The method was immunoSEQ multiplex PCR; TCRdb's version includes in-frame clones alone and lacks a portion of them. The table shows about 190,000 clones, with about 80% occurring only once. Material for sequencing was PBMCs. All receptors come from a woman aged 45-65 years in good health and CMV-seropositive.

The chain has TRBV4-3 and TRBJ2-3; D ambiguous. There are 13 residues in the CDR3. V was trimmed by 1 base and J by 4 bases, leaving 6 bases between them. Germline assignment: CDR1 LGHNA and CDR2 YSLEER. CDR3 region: CASSQGLPDTQYF. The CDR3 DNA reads TGCGCCAGCAGCCAAGGTCTTCCAGATACGCAGTATTTT.

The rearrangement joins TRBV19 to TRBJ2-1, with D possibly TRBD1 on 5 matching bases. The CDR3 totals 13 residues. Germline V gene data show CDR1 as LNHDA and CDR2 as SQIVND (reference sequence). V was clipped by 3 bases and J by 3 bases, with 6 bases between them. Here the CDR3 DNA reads TGTGCCAGTAGTATGGGGCGCTACAATGAGCAGTTCTTC. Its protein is CASSMGRYNEQFF.

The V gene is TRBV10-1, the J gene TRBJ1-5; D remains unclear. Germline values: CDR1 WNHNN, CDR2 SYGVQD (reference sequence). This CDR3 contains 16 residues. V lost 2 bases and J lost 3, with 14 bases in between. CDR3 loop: CASSEKAWSFNQPQHF. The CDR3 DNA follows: TGCGCCAGCAGTGAGAAAGCATGGTCCTTCAATCAGCCCCAGCATTTT.

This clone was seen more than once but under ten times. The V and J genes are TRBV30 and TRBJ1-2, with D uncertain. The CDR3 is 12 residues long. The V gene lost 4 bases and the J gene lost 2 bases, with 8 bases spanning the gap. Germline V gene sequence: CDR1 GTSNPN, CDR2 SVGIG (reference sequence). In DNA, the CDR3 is TGTGCCTGGAAGGCGGTGAACTATGGCTACACCTTC. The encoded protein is CAWKAVNYGYTF.

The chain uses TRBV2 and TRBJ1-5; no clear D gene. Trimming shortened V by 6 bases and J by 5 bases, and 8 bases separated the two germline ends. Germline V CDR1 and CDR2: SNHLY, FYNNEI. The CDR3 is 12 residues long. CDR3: CASRAEDQPQHF. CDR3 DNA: TGTGCCAGCAGGGCAGAGGATCAGCCCCAGCATTTT.

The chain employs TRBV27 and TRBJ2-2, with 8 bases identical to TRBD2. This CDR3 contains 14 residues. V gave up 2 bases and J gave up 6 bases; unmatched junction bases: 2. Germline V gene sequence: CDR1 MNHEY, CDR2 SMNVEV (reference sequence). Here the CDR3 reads CASSLAGGSGELFF. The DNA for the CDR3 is TGTGCCAGCAGTTTAGCGGGGGGTTCCGGGGAGCTGTTTTTT.

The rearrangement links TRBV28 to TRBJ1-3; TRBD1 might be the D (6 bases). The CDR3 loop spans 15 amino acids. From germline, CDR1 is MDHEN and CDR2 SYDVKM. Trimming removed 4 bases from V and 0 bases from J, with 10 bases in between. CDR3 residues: CASSSTGFSGNTIYF. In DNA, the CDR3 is TGTGCCAGCAGTTCTACAGGGTTCTCTGGAAACACCATATATTTT. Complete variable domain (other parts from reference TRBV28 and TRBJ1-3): DVKVTQSSRYLVKRTGEKVFLECVQDMDHENMFWYRQDPGLGLRLIYFSYDVKMKEKGDIPEGYSVSREKKERFSLILESASTNQTSMYLCASSSTGFSGNTIYFGEGSWLTVV.

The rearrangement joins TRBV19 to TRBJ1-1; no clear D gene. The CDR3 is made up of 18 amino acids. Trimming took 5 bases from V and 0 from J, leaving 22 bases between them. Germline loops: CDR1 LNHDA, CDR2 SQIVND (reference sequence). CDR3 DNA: TGTGCCAGTAGTCTCACCCCCGGGAGCCAGCGCATGAACACTGAAGCTTTCTTT. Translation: CASSLTPGSQRMNTEAFF.

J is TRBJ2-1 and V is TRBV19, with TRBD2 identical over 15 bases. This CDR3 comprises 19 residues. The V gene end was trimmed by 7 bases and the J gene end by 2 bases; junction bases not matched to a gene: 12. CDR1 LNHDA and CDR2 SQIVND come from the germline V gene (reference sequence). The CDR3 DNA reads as TGTGCCAGTATGGGGGGACTAGCGGGGGGTCTGCCCCCCTACAATGAGCAGTTCTTC. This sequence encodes CASMGGLAGGLPPYNEQFF.

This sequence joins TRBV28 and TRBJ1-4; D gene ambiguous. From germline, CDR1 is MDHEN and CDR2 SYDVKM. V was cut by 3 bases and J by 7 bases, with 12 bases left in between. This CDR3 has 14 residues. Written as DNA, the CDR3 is TGTGCCAGCAGTTTGTGGAAGGCGGGTGAAAAACTGTTTTTT. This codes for CASSLWKAGEKLFF. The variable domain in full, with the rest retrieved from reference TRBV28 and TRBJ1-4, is DVKVTQSSRYLVKRTGEKVFLECVQDMDHENMFWYRQDPGLGLRLIYFSYDVKMKEKGDIPEGYSVSREKKERFSLILESASTNQTSMYLCASSLWKAGEKLFFGSGTQLSVL.

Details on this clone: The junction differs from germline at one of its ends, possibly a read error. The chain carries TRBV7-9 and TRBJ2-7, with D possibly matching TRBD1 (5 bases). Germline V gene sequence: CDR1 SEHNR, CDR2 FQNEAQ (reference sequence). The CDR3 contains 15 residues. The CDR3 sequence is CSSSLGQGRSYEQYF. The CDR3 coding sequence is TGTTCCAGCAGCTTAGGGCAGGGTCGCTCCTACGAGCAGTACTTC.

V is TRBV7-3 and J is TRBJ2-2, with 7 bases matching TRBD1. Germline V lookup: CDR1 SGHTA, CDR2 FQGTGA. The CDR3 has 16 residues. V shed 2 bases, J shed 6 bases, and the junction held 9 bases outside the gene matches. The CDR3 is CASSLGDSYRAGELFF. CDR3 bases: TGTGCCAGCAGCTTAGGGGACAGCTACAGGGCCGGGGAGCTGTTTTTT.

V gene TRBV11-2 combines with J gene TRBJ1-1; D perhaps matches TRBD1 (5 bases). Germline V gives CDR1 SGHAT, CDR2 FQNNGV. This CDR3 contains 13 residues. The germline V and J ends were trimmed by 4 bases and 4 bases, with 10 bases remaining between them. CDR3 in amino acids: CASSSQGSTEAFF. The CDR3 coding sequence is TGTGCCAGCAGCTCTCAGGGAAGCACTGAAGCTTTCTTT. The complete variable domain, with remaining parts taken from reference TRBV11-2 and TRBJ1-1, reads EAGVAQSPRYKIIEKRQSVAFWCNPISGHATLYWYQQILGQGPKLLIQFQNNGVVDDSQLPKDRFSAERLKGVDSTLKIQPAKLEDSAVYLCASSSQGSTEAFFGQGTRLTVV.

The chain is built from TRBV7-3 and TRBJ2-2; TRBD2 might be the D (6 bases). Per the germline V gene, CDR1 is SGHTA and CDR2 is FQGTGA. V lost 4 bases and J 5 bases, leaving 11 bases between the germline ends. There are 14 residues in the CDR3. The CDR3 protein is CASSSGTSTGELFF. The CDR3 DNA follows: TGTGCCAGCAGCTCAGGGACTTCAACCGGGGAGCTGTTTTTT.

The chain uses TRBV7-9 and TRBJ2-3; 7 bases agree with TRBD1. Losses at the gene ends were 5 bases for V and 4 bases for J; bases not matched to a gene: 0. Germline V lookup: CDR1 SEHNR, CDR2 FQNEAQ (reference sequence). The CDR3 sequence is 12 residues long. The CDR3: CASSQGADTQYF. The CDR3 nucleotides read TGTGCCAGCAGCCAGGGGGCAGATACGCAGTATTTT.

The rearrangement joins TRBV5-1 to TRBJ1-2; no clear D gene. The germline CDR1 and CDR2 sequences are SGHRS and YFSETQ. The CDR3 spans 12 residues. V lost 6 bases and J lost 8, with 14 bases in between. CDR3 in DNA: TGCGCCAGCAAGGAGGAATTGGGGGGCTACACCTTC. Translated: CASKEELGGYTF. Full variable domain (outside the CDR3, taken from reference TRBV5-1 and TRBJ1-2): KAGVTQTPRYLIKTRGQQVTLSCSPISGHRSVSWYQQTPGQGLQFLFEYFSETQRNKGNFPGRFSGRQFSNSRSEMNVSTLELGDSALYLCASKEELGGYTFGSGTRLTVV.

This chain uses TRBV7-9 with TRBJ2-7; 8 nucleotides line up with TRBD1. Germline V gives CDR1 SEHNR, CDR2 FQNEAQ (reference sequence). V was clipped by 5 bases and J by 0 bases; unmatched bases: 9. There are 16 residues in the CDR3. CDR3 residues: CASSPRDRGSSYEQYF. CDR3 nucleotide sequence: TGTGCCAGCAGCCCGCGTGACAGGGGCAGCTCCTACGAGCAGTACTTC.

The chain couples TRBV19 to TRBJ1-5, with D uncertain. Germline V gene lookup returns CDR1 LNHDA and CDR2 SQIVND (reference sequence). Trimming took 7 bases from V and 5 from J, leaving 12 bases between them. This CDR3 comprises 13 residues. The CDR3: CASKVGWDQPQHF. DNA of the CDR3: TGTGCCAGTAAAGTGGGCTGGGATCAGCCCCAGCATTTT.

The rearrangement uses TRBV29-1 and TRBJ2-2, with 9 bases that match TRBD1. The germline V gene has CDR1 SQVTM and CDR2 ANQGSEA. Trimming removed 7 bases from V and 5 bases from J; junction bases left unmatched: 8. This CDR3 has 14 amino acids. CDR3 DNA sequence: TGCAGCGCATCCCGGGACAGGGCTACCGGGGAGCTGTTTTTT. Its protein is CSASRDRATGELFF.

The DNA for the CDR3 is TGTGCCAGCTCCCCGGGACAGGAGGCCTACGAGCAGTACTTC. The encoded protein is CASSPGQEAYEQYF. The chain uses TRBV18 and TRBJ2-5, with 8 positions matching TRBD1. The DNA end is more similar to TRBJ2-7, so the J call may be wrong. This CDR3 has 14 residues. CDR1 and CDR2 (germline): KGHSH, LQKENI.

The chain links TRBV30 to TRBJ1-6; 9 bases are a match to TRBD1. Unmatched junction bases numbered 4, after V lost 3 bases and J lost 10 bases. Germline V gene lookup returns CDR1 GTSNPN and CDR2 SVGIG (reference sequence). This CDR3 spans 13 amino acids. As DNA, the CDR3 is TGTGCCTGGAGAGCTACAGGGGGCTCACCCCTCCACTTT. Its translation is CAWRATGGSPLHF.

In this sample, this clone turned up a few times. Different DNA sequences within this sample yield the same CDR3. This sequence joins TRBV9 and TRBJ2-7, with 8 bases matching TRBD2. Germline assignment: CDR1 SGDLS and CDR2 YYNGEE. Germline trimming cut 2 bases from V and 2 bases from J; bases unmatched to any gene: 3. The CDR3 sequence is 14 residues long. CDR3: CASSVGGGTYEQYF. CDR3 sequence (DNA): TGTGCCAGCAGCGTCGGCGGGGGGACCTACGAGCAGTACTTC.

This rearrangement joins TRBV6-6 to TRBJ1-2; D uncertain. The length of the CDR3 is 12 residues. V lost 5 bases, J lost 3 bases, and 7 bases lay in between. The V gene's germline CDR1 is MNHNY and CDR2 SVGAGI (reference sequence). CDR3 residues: CASSGGDYGYTF. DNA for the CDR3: TGTGCCAGCAGTGGAGGAGACTATGGCTACACCTTC.

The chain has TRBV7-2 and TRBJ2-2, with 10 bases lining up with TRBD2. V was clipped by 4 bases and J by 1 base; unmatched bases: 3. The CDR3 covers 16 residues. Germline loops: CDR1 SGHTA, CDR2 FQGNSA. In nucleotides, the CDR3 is TGTGCCAGCAGCTCCAGGACTAGCGGGAACACCGGGGAGCTGTTTTTT. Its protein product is CASSSRTSGNTGELFF.

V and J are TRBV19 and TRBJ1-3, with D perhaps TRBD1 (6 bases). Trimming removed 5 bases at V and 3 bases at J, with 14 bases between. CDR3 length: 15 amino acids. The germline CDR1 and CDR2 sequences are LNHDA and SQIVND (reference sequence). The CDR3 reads CASSYGQTLGNTIYF. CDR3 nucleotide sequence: TGTGCCAGTAGTTACGGACAGACTCTTGGAAACACCATATATTTT. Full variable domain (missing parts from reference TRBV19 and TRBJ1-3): DGGITQSPKYLFRKEGQNVTLSCEQNLNHDAMYWYRQDPGQGLRLIYYSQIVNDFQKGDIAEGYSVSREKKESFPLTVTSAQKNPTAFYLCASSYGQTLGNTIYFGEGSWLTVV.

The CDR3 coding sequence is TGTGCCAGCAGCGTAGACACAGCCTACGAGCAGTACTTC. This sequence encodes CASSVDTAYEQYF. The chain links TRBV9 to TRBJ2-5; no firm D call. The J call may be mistaken, given a closer DNA end match to TRBJ2-7. This CDR3 comprises 13 residues. The V gene's germline CDR1 is SGDLS and CDR2 YYNGEE.

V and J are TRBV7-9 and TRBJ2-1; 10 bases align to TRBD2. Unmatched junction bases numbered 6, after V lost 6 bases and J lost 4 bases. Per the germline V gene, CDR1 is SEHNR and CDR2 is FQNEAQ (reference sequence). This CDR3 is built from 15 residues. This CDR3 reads CASRDASGGYNEQFF. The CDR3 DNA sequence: TGTGCCAGCAGGGACGCTAGCGGGGGTTACAATGAGCAGTTCTTC.

Here the CDR3 DNA reads TGTGCCATCAGAGGGGGACAGGGGGTCCATGAGCAGTTCTTC. Its protein is CAIRGGQGVHEQFF. The rearrangement uses TRBV28 and TRBJ2-1; 11 bases map to TRBD1. V lost 10 bases, J lost 8 bases, and 10 bases stayed unmatched. The CDR3 has 14 amino acids. Looked up from germline, CDR1 is MDHEN and CDR2 is SYDVKM. Together with reference TRBV28 and TRBJ2-1, the CDR3 gives the full variable domain: DVKVTQSSRYLVKRTGEKVFLECVQDMDHENMFWYRQDPGLGLRLIYFSYDVKMKEKGDIPEGYSVSREKKERFSLILESASTNQTSMYLCAIRGGQGVHEQFFGPGTRLTVL.